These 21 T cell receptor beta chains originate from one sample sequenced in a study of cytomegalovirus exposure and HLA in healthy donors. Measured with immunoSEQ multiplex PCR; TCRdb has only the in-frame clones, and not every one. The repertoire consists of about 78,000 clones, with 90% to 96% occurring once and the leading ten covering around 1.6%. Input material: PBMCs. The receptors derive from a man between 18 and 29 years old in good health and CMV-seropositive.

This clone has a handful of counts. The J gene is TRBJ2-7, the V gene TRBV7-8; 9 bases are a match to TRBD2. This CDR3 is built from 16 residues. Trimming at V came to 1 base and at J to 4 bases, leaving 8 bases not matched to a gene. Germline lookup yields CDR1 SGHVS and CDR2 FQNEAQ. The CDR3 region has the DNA TGTGCCAGCAGCTTAGGAGGTAGCGGGAGTCGTTACGAGCAGTACTTC. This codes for CASSLGGSGSRYEQYF.

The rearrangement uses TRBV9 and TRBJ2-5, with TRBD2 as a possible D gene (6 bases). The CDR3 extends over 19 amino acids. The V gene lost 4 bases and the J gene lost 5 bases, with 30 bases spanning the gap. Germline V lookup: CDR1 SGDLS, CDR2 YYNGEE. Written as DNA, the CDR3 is TGTGCCAGCAGCATTCCTATGACTCCGGGACCAGGAGGGAGGGAGACCCAGTACTTC. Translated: CASSIPMTPGPGGRETQYF. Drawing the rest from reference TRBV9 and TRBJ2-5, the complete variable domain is DSGVTQTPKHLITATGQRVTLRCSPRSGDLSVYWYQQSLDQGLQFLIQYYNGEERAKGNILERFSAQQFPDLHSELNLSSLELGDSALYFCASSIPMTPGPGGRETQYFGPGTRLLVL.

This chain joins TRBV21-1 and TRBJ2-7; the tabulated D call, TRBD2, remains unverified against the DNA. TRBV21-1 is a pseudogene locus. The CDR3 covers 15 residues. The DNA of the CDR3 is TGTGCCAGCAGCAAAGCCCCGGCCCGGGGCTACGAGCAGTACTTC. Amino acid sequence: CASSKAPARGYEQYF.

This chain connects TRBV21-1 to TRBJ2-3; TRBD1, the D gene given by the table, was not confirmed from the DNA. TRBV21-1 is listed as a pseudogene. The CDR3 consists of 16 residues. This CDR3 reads CASNGTGSTGTDTQYF. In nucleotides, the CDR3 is TGTGCCAGCAACGGGACAGGGAGCACGGGCACAGATACGCAGTATTTT.

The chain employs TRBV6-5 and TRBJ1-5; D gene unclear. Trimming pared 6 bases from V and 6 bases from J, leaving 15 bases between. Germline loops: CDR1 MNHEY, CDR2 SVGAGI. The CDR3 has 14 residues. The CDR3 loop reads CASRAGKGTQPQHF. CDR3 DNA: TGTGCCAGCAGAGCGGGGAAAGGTACTCAGCCCCAGCATTTT.

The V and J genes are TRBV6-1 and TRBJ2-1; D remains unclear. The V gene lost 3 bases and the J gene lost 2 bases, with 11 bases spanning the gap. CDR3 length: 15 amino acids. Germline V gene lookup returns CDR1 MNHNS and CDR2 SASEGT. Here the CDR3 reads CASSDWAHPYNEQFF. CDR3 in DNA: TGTGCCAGCAGTGATTGGGCCCACCCCTACAATGAGCAGTTCTTC.

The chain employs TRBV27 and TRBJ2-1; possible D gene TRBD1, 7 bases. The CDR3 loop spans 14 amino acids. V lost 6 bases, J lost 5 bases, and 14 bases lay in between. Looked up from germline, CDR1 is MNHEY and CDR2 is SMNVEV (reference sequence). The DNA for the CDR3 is TGTGCCAGCAGGCGGGGACAGATCAACAATGAGCAGTTCTTC. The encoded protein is CASRRGQINNEQFF.

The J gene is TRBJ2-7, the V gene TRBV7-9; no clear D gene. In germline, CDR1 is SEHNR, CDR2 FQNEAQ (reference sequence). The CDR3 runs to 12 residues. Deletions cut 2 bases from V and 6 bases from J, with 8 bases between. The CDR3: CASSLSVGEQYF. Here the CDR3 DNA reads TGTGCCAGCAGCTTATCGGTCGGCGAGCAGTACTTC.

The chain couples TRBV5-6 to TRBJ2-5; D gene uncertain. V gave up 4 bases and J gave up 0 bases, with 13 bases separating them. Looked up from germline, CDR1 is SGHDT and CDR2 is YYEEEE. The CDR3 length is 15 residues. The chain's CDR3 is CASSEVSAYQETQYF. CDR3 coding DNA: TGTGCCAGCAGCGAGGTGTCGGCGTACCAAGAGACCCAGTACTTC.

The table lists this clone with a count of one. The CDR3 sequence is CASSLIAGGEQFF. The CDR3 region has the DNA TGTGCCAGCAGCTTAATAGCGGGAGGGGAGCAGTTCTTC. This chain uses TRBV7-3 with TRBJ2-1; 11 positions match TRBD2. Germline trimming cut 1 base from V and 10 bases from J; bases unmatched to any gene: 0. There are 13 residues in the CDR3. The germline V gene encodes CDR1 SGHTA and CDR2 FQGTGA.

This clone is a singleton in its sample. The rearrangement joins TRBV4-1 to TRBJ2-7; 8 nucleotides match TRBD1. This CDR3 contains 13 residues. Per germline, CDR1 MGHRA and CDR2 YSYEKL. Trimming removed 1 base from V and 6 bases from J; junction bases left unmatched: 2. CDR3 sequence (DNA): TGCGCCAGCAGCCAAGGGACAGGGATCGAGCAGTACTTC. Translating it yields CASSQGTGIEQYF.

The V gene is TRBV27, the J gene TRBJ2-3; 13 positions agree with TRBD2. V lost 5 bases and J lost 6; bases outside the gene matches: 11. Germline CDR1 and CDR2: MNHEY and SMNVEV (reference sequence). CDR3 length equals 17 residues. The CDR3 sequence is CASSPTGLAGVSDTQYF. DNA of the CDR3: TGTGCCAGCAGTCCCACAGGACTAGCGGGAGTATCGGATACGCAGTATTTT.

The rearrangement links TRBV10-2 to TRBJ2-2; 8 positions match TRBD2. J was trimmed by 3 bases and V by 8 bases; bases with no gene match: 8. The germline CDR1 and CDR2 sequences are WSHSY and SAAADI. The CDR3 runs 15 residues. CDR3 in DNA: TGCGCCAGCTCGGAGGCGGGAGGAGACACCGGGGAGCTGTTTTTT. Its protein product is CASSEAGGDTGELFF.

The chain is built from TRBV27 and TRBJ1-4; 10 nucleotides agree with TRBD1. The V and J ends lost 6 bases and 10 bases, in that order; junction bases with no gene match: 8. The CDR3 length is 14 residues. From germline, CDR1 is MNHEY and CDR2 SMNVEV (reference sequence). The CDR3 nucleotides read TGTGCCAGCAGCCTTGGGACAGGGGTGGGAAAACTGTTTTTT. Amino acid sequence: CASSLGTGVGKLFF. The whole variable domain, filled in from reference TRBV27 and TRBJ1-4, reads EAQVTQNPRYLITVTGKKLTVTCSQNMNHEYMSWYRQDPGLGLRQIYYSMNVEVTDKGDVPEGYKVSRKEKRNFPLILESPSPNQTSLYFCASSLGTGVGKLFFGSGTQLSVL.

The CDR3 loop reads CASSDLGAFTYTEAFF. The CDR3 DNA sequence: TGCGCCAGCAGTGATTTGGGGGCTTTCACTTACACTGAAGCTTTCTTT. The chain has TRBV10-2 and TRBJ1-1; maybe TRBD1 (6 bases). Between the trimmed V and J ends, which lost 3 bases and 3 bases, there was a span of 17 bases. Germline V CDR1 and CDR2: WSHSY, SAAADI. The CDR3 has 16 amino acids.

The CDR3 here is CSVEPRLTDTQYF. The CDR3, as DNA: TGCAGCGTTGAACCCCGGTTGACAGATACGCAGTATTTT. The chain recombines TRBV29-1 with TRBJ2-3; D call uncertain. CDR3 length equals 13 residues. Germline V gene lookup returns CDR1 SQVTM and CDR2 ANQGSEA. The germline V and J ends were trimmed by 2 bases and 3 bases, with 9 bases remaining between them.

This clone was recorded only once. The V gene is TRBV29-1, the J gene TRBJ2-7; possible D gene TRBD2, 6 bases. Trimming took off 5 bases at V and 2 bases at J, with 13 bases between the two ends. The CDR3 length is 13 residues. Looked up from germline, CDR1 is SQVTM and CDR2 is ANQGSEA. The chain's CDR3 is CSVSFGGAYEQYF. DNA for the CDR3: TGCAGCGTTTCATTCGGGGGTGCCTACGAGCAGTACTTC.

The CDR3 nucleotides read TGTGCCAGTAGCGCGACGGAGGGCTACACCTTC. Its translation is CASSATEGYTF. The J gene is TRBJ1-2, the V gene TRBV19, with unresolved D. This CDR3 region has 11 residues. Trimming took off 6 bases at V and 8 bases at J, with 10 bases between the two ends. From germline, CDR1 is LNHDA and CDR2 SQIVND (reference sequence).

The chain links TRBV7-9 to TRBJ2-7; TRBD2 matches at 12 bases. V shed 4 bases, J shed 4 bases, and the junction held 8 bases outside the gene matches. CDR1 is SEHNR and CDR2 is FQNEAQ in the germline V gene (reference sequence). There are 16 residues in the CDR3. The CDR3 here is CASSSFGGLAGYEQYF. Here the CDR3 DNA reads TGTGCCAGCAGCTCATTTGGGGGACTAGCGGGTTACGAGCAGTACTTC.

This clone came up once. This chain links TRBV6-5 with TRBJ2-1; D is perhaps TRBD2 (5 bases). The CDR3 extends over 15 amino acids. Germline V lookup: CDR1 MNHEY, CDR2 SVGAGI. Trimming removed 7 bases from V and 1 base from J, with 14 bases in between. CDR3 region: CASTPGSVSYNEQFF. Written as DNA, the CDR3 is TGTGCCAGCACCCCGGGAAGCGTATCCTACAATGAGCAGTTCTTC.

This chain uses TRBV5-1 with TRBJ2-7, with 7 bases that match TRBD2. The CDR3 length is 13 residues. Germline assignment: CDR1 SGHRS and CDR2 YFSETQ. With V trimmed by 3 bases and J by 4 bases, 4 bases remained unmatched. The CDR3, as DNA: TGCGCCAGCAGCTCAAGCGGGATTTACGAGCAGTACTTC. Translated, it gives CASSSSGIYEQYF.